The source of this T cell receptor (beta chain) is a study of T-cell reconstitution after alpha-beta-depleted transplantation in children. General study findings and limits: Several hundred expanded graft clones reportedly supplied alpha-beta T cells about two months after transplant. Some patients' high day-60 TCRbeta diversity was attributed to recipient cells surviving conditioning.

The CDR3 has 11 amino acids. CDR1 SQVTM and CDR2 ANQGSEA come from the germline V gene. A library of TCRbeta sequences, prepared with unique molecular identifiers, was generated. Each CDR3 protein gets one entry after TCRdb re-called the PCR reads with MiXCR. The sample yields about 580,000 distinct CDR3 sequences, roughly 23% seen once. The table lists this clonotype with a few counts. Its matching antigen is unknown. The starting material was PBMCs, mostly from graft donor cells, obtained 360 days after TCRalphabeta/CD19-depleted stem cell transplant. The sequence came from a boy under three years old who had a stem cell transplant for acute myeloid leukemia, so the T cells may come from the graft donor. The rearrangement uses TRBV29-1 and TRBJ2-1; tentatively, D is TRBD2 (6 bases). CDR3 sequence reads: CAVGTVGEQFF. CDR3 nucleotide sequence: TGCGCCGTGGGGACTGTCGGTGAGCAGTTCTTC.